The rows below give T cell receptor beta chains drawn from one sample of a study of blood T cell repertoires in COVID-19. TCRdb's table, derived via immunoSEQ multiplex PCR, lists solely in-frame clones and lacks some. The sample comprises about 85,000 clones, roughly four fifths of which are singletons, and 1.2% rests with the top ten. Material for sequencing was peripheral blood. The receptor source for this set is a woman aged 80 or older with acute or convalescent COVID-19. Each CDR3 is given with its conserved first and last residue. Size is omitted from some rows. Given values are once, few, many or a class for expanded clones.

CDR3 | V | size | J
CASSLNGDRVMKETQYF | TRBV5-4 | NA | TRBJ2-5
CASRREEFEKLFF | TRBV27 | NA | TRBJ1-4
CSASLGGTDTQYF | TRBV20-1 | NA | TRBJ2-3
CASSPTGSLYYGYTF | TRBV5-4 | NA | TRBJ1-2
CASSKAREQGAREKLFF | TRBV21-1 | NA | TRBJ1-4
CSVARTGGFDEQYF | TRBV29-1 | once | TRBJ2-7
CASSLARGLAGVQYEQYF | TRBV11-2 | NA | TRBJ2-7
CASSRERGVRTDTQYF | TRBV5-1 | NA | TRBJ2-3
CASSQVQTNQPQHF | TRBV3-1/TRBV3-2 | NA | TRBJ1-5
CATSDPDRDLADTQYF | TRBV24-1 | NA | TRBJ2-3
CASSALGYIQYF | TRBV5-5 | NA | TRBJ2-4
CASSLATGGFSDTQYF | TRBV5-5 | NA | TRBJ2-3
CASRPTGGNSPLHF | TRBV19 | NA | TRBJ1-6
CASSRSGTALNYGYTF | TRBV5-6 | NA | TRBJ1-2
CASSLSRLVGETQYF | TRBV27 | once | TRBJ2-5
CASNLGQINNEQFF | TRBV6-6 | once | TRBJ2-1
CASSLWGQTTDTQYF | TRBV7-3 | NA | TRBJ2-3
CASSLARADEKLFF | TRBV5-1 | NA | TRBJ1-4
CASSLLGHANTGELFF | TRBV2 | NA | TRBJ2-2
CSASVLAGGPGTQYF | TRBV20-1 | NA | TRBJ2-5
CATSNARQSDEKLFF | TRBV24-1 | NA | TRBJ1-4
CASSFRPGGKNSPLHF | TRBV5-7 | NA | TRBJ1-6
CASSQGAGVTETQYF | TRBV4-1 | NA | TRBJ2-5
CASSFGTSGQETQYF | TRBV5-1 | NA | TRBJ2-5
CASSLRSGDRNYGYTF | TRBV7-2 | NA | TRBJ1-2
CASSLIRQGRSYEQYF | TRBV5-1 | NA | TRBJ2-7
CATSDRTGFADTQYF | TRBV24-1 | NA | TRBJ2-3
CASSLGTGEDTQYF | TRBV9 | NA | TRBJ2-3
CASRLGTGHGYTF | TRBV12-2 | NA | TRBJ1-2
CASSEWGRGGRNEQFF | TRBV10-2 | NA | TRBJ2-1
CASSAGQGRDGYTF | TRBV7-2 | NA | TRBJ1-2
CASIGEFAETQYF | TRBV7-2 | NA | TRBJ2-5
CASSAWTVRSGNTIYF | TRBV5-1 | NA | TRBJ1-3
CASSSSGYEQYF | TRBV7-2 | NA | TRBJ2-7
CASSPQQGNEKLFF | TRBV18 | NA | TRBJ1-4
CASSEVGQETQYF | TRBV2 | NA | TRBJ2-5
CATSRGWLAGAGGYNEQFF | TRBV15 | NA | TRBJ2-1
CASSERFDRARETQYF | TRBV6-1 | NA | TRBJ2-5
CASSLVTGYNEKLFF | TRBV7-9 | NA | TRBJ1-4